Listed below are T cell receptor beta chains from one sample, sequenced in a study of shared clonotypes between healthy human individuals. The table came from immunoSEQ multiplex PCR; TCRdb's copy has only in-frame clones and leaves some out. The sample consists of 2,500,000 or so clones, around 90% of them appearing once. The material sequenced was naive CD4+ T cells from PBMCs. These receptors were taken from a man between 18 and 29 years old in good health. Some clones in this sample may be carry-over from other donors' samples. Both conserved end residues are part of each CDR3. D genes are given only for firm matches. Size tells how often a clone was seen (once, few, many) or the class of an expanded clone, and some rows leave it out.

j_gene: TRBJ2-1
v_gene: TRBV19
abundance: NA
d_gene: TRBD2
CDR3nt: TGTGCCAGTACCGGGGGTAGCGGGAGGAAGAATGAGCAGTTCTTC
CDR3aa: CASTGGSGRKNEQFF

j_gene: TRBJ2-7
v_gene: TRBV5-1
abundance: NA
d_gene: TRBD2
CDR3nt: TGCGCCAGCAGCCCCATAGTCAGCGGGAGGTACGAGCAGTACTTC
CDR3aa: CASSPIVSGRYEQYF

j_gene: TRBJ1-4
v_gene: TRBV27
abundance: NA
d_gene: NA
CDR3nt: TGTGCCAGCATTCCGGAGGGTTGGGAAAAACTGTTTTTT
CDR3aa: CASIPEGWEKLFF

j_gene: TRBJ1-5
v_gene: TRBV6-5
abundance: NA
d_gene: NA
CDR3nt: TGTGCCGCCACCCAGGGAAGCAATCAGCCCCAGCATTTT
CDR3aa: CAATQGSNQPQHF

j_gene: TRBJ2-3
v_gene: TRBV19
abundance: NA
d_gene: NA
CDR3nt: TGTGCCAGTAGTATTTCGGCCGGGACCCAGTATTTT
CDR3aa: CASSISAGTQYF

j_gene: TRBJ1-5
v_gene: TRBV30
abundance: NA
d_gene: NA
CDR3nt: TGTGCCTGGAGTGGACAGAATCCTCAGCCCCAGCATTTT
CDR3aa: CAWSGQNPQPQHF

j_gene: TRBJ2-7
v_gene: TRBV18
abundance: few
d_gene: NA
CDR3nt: TGTGCCAGCTCACCACGGGGCCAAACCTACGAGCAGTACTTC
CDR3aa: CASSPRGQTYEQYF

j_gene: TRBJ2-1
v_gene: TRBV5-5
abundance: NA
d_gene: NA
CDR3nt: TGTGCCAGCAGCTTTCGGCAGGGATACAATGAGCAGTTCTTC
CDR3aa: CASSFRQGYNEQFF

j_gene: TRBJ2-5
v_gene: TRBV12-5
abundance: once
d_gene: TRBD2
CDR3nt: TGTGCTAGTGGTCCCGGGACTAGCGGGGCCTTCCAAGAGACCCAGTACTTC
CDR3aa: CASGPGTSGAFQETQYF

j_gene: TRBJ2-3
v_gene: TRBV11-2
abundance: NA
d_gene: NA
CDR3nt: TGTGCCAGCAGCTTAAGGGACACCCGGGAAGATACGCAGTATTTT
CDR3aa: CASSLRDTREDTQYF

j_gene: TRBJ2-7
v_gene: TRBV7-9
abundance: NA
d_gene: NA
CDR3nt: TGTGCCAGCAGCTTTGGGGCCCCCATCGACTACGAGCAGTACTTC
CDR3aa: CASSFGAPIDYEQYF

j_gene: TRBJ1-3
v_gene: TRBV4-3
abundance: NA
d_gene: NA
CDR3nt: TGCGCCAGCAGCCAAGATAAGGGTGGAAACACCATATATTTT
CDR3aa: CASSQDKGGNTIYF

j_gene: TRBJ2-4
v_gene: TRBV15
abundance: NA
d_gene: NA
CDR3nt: TGTGCCACCAGCAGAGCAATCACAGGGATTGGGGCCAAAAACATTCAGTACTTC
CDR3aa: CATSRAITGIGAKNIQYF

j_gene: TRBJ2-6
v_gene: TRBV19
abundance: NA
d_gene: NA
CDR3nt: TGTGCCAGTAGTAGCGGTCCCTCTGGGGCCAACGTCCTGACTTTC
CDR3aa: CASSSGPSGANVLTF